The 30 T cell receptor beta chains given below trace back to one sample, sequenced in a study of OX40 agonist ivuxolimab in advanced cancers. Using immunoSEQ multiplex PCR, the repertoire was profiled, and TCRdb retains in-frame clones only, with some absent. The sample includes approximately 26,000 clones, roughly 79% of them seen just once. Here the sequenced sample was CD4+ or CD8+ T cells sorted from blood, taken in a trial of the OX40 agonist ivuxolimab. The receptor set was obtained from an adult with an advanced solid tumor such as melanoma, head and neck, liver or kidney cancer.

The genes are TRBV6-1 and TRBJ1-2, with D possibly matching TRBD1 (5 bases). This CDR3 is built from 13 residues. Germline V gene sequence: CDR1 MNHNS, CDR2 SASEGT. Trimming took 5 bases from V and 4 from J, leaving 11 bases between them. Here the CDR3 reads CASSTQDRYGYTF. As DNA, the CDR3 is TGTGCCAGCAGTACACAGGACCGCTATGGCTACACCTTC.

The DNA for the CDR3 is TGTGCCAGCAGTTTATTAAGGACAGCGAACACCGGGGAGCTGTTTTTT. It translates to CASSLLRTANTGELFF. V gene TRBV27 combines with J gene TRBJ2-2; the D gene is possibly TRBD1 (6 bases). Germline CDR1 is MNHEY and CDR2 is SMNVEV (reference sequence). Trimming pared 1 base from V and 0 bases from J, leaving 9 bases between. The CDR3 is 16 residues long.

The chain is built from TRBV7-9 and TRBJ2-2; 11 bases line up with TRBD1. Trimming took 5 bases from V and 6 from J; bases not matched to a gene: 11. CDR1 is SEHNR, CDR2 FQNEAQ, per germline (reference sequence). CDR3 length: 17 amino acids. The CDR3 sequence is CASSPPQDRGRAGELFF. The CDR3, as DNA: TGTGCCAGCAGCCCGCCGCAGGACAGGGGGCGAGCCGGGGAGCTGTTTTTT.

CDR3 DNA: TGCGCCAGCAGCCAAGGGAGGGGCAGCAGGGGGGATGGCTACACCTTC. This sequence encodes CASSQGRGSRGDGYTF. The V gene is TRBV4-1, the J gene TRBJ1-2; 7 bases agree with TRBD1. Germline CDR1 MGHRA, CDR2 YSYEKL. This CDR3 is 16 amino acids long. The junction had 11 bases not matched to a gene; V was cut back by 1 base and J by 6 bases.

V gene TRBV5-1 combines with J gene TRBJ2-7; D ambiguous. CDR1 SGHRS and CDR2 YFSETQ come from the germline V gene. The length of the CDR3 is 13 residues. Deletions cut 0 bases from V and 3 bases from J, with 7 bases between. The CDR3 coding sequence is TGCGCCAGCAGCTTGGCCCCCTTCTACGAGCAGTACTTC. It specifies CASSLAPFYEQYF.

This CDR3 is CASSAHLGGTEAFF. The CDR3 nucleotides are TGTGCCAGCAGTGCACATCTGGGCGGCACTGAAGCTTTCTTT. The rearrangement joins TRBV25-1 to TRBJ1-1; D remains unclear. Per the germline V gene, CDR1 is MGHDK and CDR2 is SYGVNS. The CDR3 spans 14 residues. V was cut by 4 bases and J by 4 bases, with 13 bases left in between.

J is TRBJ2-1 and V is TRBV7-8; D is unresolved. Germline V gene sequence: CDR1 SGHVS, CDR2 FQNEAQ. V lost 1 base, J lost 0 bases, and 10 bases lay in between. The CDR3 extends over 16 amino acids. The CDR3 spells CASSLGGDPSYNEQFF. DNA for the CDR3: TGTGCCAGCAGCTTAGGAGGCGACCCCTCCTACAATGAGCAGTTCTTC. Based on the CDR3 plus reference TRBV7-8 and TRBJ2-1, the full variable domain is GAGVSQSPRYKVAKRGQDVALRCDPISGHVSLFWYQQALGQGPEFLTYFQNEAQLDKSGLPSDRFFAERPEGSVSTLKIQRTQQEDSAVYLCASSLGGDPSYNEQFFGPGTRLTVL.

This rearrangement joins TRBV15 to TRBJ2-7; 10 bases line up with TRBD1. The V and J ends lost 0 bases and 3 bases, in that order; junction bases with no gene match: 2. Germline assignment: CDR1 LNHNV and CDR2 YYDKDF (reference sequence). The CDR3 totals 15 residues. CDR3: CATSRETGGRYEQYF. CDR3 coding DNA: TGTGCCACCAGCAGAGAGACAGGGGGCCGCTACGAGCAGTACTTC.

The rearrangement links TRBV5-1 to TRBJ2-7; D is unresolved. Trimming took 0 bases from V and 5 from J, leaving 15 bases between them. Germline V gene data show CDR1 as SGHRS and CDR2 as YFSETQ. The CDR3 has 15 residues. CDR3: CASSLEQIRFDEQYF. CDR3 bases: TGCGCCAGCAGCTTGGAACAGATTAGGTTTGACGAGCAGTACTTC.

In its sample, this clone was seen once. This chain links TRBV30 with TRBJ1-6, with 11 bases that match TRBD1. The CDR3 length is 18 residues. Trimming cost V 0 bases and J 11 bases; bases outside gene matches: 15. The germline V gene encodes CDR1 GTSNPN and CDR2 SVGIG (reference sequence). The chain's CDR3 is CAWSVSRDRGTIGTPLHF. CDR3 DNA sequence: TGTGCCTGGAGTGTAAGCCGGGACAGGGGGACCATTGGGACACCCCTCCACTTT.

The chain couples TRBV10-3 to TRBJ2-5, with 11 bases identical to TRBD2. The J segment lost 1 base and the V segment lost 3 bases, leaving 7 bases of the junction unmatched. The CDR3 loop spans 17 amino acids. Germline CDR1 is ENHRY and CDR2 is SYGVKD. Here the CDR3 reads CAISDPSGTSGQETQYF. The CDR3 coding sequence is TGTGCCATCAGTGACCCGAGCGGGACTAGCGGCCAAGAGACCCAGTACTTC.

The chain carries TRBV5-1 and TRBJ1-5; D ambiguous. The CDR3 loop spans 15 amino acids. Germline loops: CDR1 SGHRS, CDR2 YFSETQ. Between the trimmed V and J ends, which lost 1 base and 3 bases, there was a span of 11 bases. The CDR3 sequence is CASSLNGQFNQPQHF. Written as DNA, the CDR3 is TGCGCCAGCAGCTTGAACGGGCAGTTCAATCAGCCCCAGCATTTT.

The chain has TRBV5-4 and TRBJ2-7; D tentatively fits TRBD1 or TRBD2 (5 bases each). Germline V gives CDR1 SGHNT, CDR2 YYREEE (reference sequence). The V end lost 0 bases, the J end lost 4 bases, and 11 bases lay between the germline ends. The CDR3 extends over 14 amino acids. The CDR3 DNA is TGTGCCAGCAGCTTGGGAGGGGCCAGTTACGAGCAGTACTTC. Translation gives CASSLGGASYEQYF.

The chain employs TRBV4-1 and TRBJ1-1; D not resolved. The germline V gene has CDR1 MGHRA and CDR2 YSYEKL. The germline V and J ends were trimmed by 0 bases and 5 bases, with 22 bases remaining between them. This CDR3 is 18 amino acids long. CDR3 DNA: TGCGCCAGCAGCCAAGAGCGGGCAGCTTTAAGGGTAAGAACTGAAGCTTTCTTT. It is translated as CASSQERAALRVRTEAFF.

The chain couples TRBV6-5 to TRBJ2-7; D unresolved. This CDR3 has 15 residues. V gave up 8 bases and J gave up 4 bases, with 21 bases separating them. The germline V gene has CDR1 MNHEY and CDR2 SVGAGI. CDR3: CASSRATEARYEQYF. The DNA of the CDR3 is TGTGCCAGCTCCCGCGCTACCGAGGCCCGTTACGAGCAGTACTTC.

CDR3 sequence (DNA): TGTGCCAGCAGCCCCCGAGGAATCACAGATACGCAGTATTTT. Protein: CASSPRGITDTQYF. This chain joins TRBV7-2 and TRBJ2-3; D is unclear. CDR3 length: 14 residues. Germline CDR1 reads SGHTA; CDR2 reads FQGNSA. The V gene lost 5 bases and the J gene lost 2 bases, with 11 bases spanning the gap.

The CDR3 sequence is CASSLVAAHGYTF. CDR3 nucleotides: TGTGCCAGCAGCTTGGTGGCAGCCCATGGCTACACCTTC. The chain links TRBV5-6 to TRBJ1-2, with no clear D. The CDR3 contains 13 residues. Germline CDR1 reads SGHDT; CDR2 reads YYEEEE. The V and J ends lost 0 bases and 6 bases respectively, with 9 bases between them.

The chain carries TRBV28 and TRBJ2-6, with a weak D call TRBD2 (5 bases). Germline CDR1 MDHEN, CDR2 SYDVKM. The CDR3 loop spans 18 amino acids. V was cut by 3 bases and J by 0 bases, with 15 bases left in between. CDR3 sequence (DNA): TGTGCCAGCAGTTTTTCGGGGTTAAGTTTCTCTGGGGCCAACGTCCTGACTTTC. As protein: CASSFSGLSFSGANVLTF.

The CDR3 coding sequence is TGTGCCATTGTGAGTTCGAGAGCTCGGCCCACTGAAGCTTTCTTT. Translating it yields CAIVSSRARPTEAFF. The chain carries TRBV2 and TRBJ1-1, with D unclear. Trimming removed 10 bases at V and 4 bases at J, with 22 bases between. Per germline, CDR1 SNHLY and CDR2 FYNNEI. The CDR3 is 15 residues long.

The V and J genes are TRBV13 and TRBJ2-7, with D tentatively TRBD1 (6 bases). With 3 bases removed from V and 0 bases from J, the gap between germline ends came to 12 bases. Germline loops: CDR1 PRHDT, CDR2 FYEKMQ (reference sequence). This CDR3 contains 15 residues. This CDR3 is CASSFYRASSYEQYF. In DNA form, the CDR3 reads TGTGCCAGCAGCTTCTACAGGGCCAGCTCCTACGAGCAGTACTTC.

This CDR3 is CASVGRNPSTNEKLFF. DNA of the CDR3: TGTGCCAGCGTAGGGCGTAACCCGTCAACTAATGAAAAACTGTTTTTT. J is TRBJ1-4 and V is TRBV7-9; D is undetermined. V lost 8 bases and J 0 bases, leaving 16 bases between the germline ends. Germline lookup yields CDR1 SEHNR and CDR2 FQNEAQ (reference sequence). The CDR3 extends over 16 amino acids. Together with reference TRBV7-9 and TRBJ1-4, the CDR3 gives the full variable domain: DTGVSQNPRHKITKRGQNVTFRCDPISEHNRLYWYRQTLGQGPEFLTYFQNEAQLEKSRLLSDRFSAERPKGSFSTLEIQRTEQGDSAMYLCASVGRNPSTNEKLFFGSGTQLSVL.

This clone has just a few counts. The gene calls are TRBV5-5 and TRBJ1-6; perhaps TRBD1 as D (5 bases). Per germline, CDR1 SGHKS and CDR2 YYEKEE (reference sequence). The CDR3 covers 12 residues. V shed 4 bases and J shed 10 bases, with 9 bases lying between them. The CDR3 protein is CASSTTGSPLHF. The CDR3 nucleotides are TGTGCCAGCAGCACCACAGGATCACCCCTCCACTTT.

This clone was seen only once. The chain carries TRBV29-1 and TRBJ1-2; D possibly corresponds to TRBD1 (6 bases). The CDR3 has 15 residues. Germline V lookup: CDR1 SQVTM, CDR2 ANQGSEA. Trimming took 7 bases from V and 0 from J, leaving 18 bases between them. The CDR3 sequence: CSAAMITGTNYGYTF. DNA of the CDR3: TGCAGCGCAGCGATGATTACAGGGACTAACTATGGCTACACCTTC.

V usage is TRBV9 and J usage is TRBJ1-3; D gene unclear. Trimming pared 3 bases from V and 0 bases from J, leaving 19 bases between. The germline CDR1 and CDR2 sequences are SGDLS and YYNGEE. This CDR3 is built from 18 residues. Here the CDR3 reads CASSASESLSGSGNTIYF. The CDR3 nucleotides read TGTGCCAGCAGCGCGTCCGAGTCCTTGAGCGGCTCTGGAAACACCATATATTTT.

The chain combines TRBV2 with TRBJ1-5; D ambiguous. With 3 bases removed from V and 6 bases from J, the gap between germline ends came to 12 bases. The CDR3 is 14 residues long. The V gene's germline CDR1 is SNHLY and CDR2 FYNNEI. Here the CDR3 DNA reads TGTGCCAGCAGTGACGTGGAGGAGGGTCAGCCCCAGCATTTT. Translated: CASSDVEEGQPQHF. Complete variable domain (other parts from reference TRBV2 and TRBJ1-5): EPEVTQTPSHQVTQMGQEVILRCVPISNHLYFYWYRQILGQKVEFLVSFYNNEISEKSEIFDDQFSVERPDGSNFTLKIRSTKLEDSAMYFCASSDVEEGQPQHFGDGTRLSIL.

The chain joins TRBV6-6 to TRBJ2-5; D ambiguous. The CDR3 spans 15 residues. Trimming removed 0 bases from V and 3 bases from J, with 11 bases in between. CDR1 is MNHNY, CDR2 SVGAGI, per germline (reference sequence). As DNA, the CDR3 is TGTGCCAGCAGTTACTCGAGGCCACTTAAAGAGACCCAGTACTTC. Translating gives CASSYSRPLKETQYF.

This clone was seen only once. This chain connects TRBV10-3 to TRBJ1-4; D unclear. Germline CDR1 reads ENHRY; CDR2 reads SYGVKD. CDR3 length: 13 residues. Trimming left V 3 bases short and J 7 bases short, with 9 bases between. The CDR3 nucleotides are TGTGCCATCAGTGAATGGGGAAGTGAAAAACTGTTTTTT. Amino acids: CAISEWGSEKLFF.

The chain links TRBV5-1 to TRBJ2-1, with 15 nucleotides matching TRBD2. With V trimmed by 4 bases and J by 4 bases, 0 bases remained unmatched. The CDR3 is 15 amino acids. Germline CDR1 and CDR2: SGHRS and YFSETQ. As DNA, the CDR3 is TGCGCCAGCAGCGGGACTAGCGGGGGGTACAATGAGCAGTTCTTC. As protein: CASSGTSGGYNEQFF.

The rearrangement uses TRBV28 and TRBJ1-2; the D gene is possibly TRBD1 (5 bases). The V end was cut by 11 bases, the J end by 0 bases, with 13 bases between. This CDR3 region has 13 residues. Germline CDR1 MDHEN, CDR2 SYDVKM. CDR3 protein: CACREGSNYGYTF. CDR3 coding DNA: TGTGCCTGCCGCGAGGGGTCTAACTATGGCTACACCTTC.

V gene TRBV27 combines with J gene TRBJ1-2; D remains unclear. The CDR3 runs 12 residues. Trimming took off 5 bases at V and 8 bases at J, with 12 bases between the two ends. CDR1 and CDR2 from the germline V gene are MNHEY and SMNVEV (reference sequence). CDR3 in DNA: TGTGCCAGCAGTACCGGCCTCCGGGGCTACACCTTC. Translating gives CASSTGLRGYTF.